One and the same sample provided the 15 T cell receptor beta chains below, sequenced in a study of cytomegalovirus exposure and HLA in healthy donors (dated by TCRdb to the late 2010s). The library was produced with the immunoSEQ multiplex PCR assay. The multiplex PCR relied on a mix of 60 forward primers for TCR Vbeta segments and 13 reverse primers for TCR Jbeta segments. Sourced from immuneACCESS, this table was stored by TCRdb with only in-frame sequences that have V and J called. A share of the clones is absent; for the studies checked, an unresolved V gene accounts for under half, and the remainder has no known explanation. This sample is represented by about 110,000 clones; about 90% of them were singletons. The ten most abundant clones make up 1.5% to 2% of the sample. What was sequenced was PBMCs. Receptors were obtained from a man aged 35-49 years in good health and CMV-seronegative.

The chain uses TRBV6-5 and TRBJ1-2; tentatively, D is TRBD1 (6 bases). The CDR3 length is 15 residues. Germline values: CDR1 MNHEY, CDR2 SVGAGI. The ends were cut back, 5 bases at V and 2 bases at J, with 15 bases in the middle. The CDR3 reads CASSRGRGVNYGYTF. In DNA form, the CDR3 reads TGTGCCAGCAGTAGGGGGAGGGGGGTAAACTATGGCTACACCTTC.

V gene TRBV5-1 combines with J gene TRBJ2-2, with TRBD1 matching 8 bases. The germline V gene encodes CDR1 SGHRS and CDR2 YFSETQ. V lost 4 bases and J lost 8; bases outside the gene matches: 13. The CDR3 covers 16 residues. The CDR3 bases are TGCGCCAGCAGCGCGTCGGGACAGGCACCCCCAGGGGAGCTGTTTTTT. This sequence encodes CASSASGQAPPGELFF.

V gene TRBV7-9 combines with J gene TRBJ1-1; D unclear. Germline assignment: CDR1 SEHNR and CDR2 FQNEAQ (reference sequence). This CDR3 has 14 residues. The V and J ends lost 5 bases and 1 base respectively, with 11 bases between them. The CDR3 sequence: CASSRRGENTEAFF. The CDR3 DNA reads TGTGCCAGCAGCCGTCGGGGTGAGAACACTGAAGCTTTCTTT.

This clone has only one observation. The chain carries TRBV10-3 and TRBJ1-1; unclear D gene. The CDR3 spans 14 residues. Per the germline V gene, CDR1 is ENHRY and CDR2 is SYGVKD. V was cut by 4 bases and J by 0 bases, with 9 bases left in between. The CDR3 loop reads CAISVGGLNTEAFF. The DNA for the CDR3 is TGTGCCATCAGTGTTGGAGGGCTGAACACTGAAGCTTTCTTT.

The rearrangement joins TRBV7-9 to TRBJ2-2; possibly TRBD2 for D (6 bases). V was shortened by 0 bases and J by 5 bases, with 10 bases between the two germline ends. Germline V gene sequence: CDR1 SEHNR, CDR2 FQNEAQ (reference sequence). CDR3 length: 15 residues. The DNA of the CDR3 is TGTGCCAGCAGCTTAGCGATCGGGGGAACCGGGGAGCTGTTTTTT. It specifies CASSLAIGGTGELFF.

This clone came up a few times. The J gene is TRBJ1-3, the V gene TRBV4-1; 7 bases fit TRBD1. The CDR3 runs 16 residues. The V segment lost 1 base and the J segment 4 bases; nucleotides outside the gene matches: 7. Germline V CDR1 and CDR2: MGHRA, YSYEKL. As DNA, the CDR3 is TGCGCCAGCAGCCAAGCGAGACAGGGTGGCGGAAACACCATATATTTT. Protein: CASSQARQGGGNTIYF.

The CDR3 DNA is TGTGCCAGCAGCCTCCAGGTTCAAGAGACCCAGTACTTC. Protein: CASSLQVQETQYF. The rearrangement joins TRBV5-6 to TRBJ2-5; D is uncertain. The CDR3 spans 13 residues. From germline, CDR1 is SGHDT and CDR2 YYEEEE. V dropped 4 bases and J dropped 2 bases, with 9 bases sitting between them.

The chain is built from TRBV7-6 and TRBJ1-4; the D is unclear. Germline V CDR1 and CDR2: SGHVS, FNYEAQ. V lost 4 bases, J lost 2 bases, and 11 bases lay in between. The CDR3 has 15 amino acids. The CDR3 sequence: CASSSLRGTNEKLFF. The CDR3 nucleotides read TGTGCCAGCAGCTCCCTCAGAGGCACTAATGAAAAACTGTTTTTT.

The CDR3 loop is CAISERGTNEKLFF. CDR3 coding DNA: TGTGCCATCAGTGAGAGGGGAACTAATGAAAAACTGTTTTTT. This rearrangement joins TRBV10-3 to TRBJ1-4; a weak D match, TRBD1 (5 bases). Trimming pared 2 bases from V and 1 base from J, leaving 5 bases between. This CDR3 is 14 amino acids long. Germline CDR1 is ENHRY and CDR2 is SYGVKD.

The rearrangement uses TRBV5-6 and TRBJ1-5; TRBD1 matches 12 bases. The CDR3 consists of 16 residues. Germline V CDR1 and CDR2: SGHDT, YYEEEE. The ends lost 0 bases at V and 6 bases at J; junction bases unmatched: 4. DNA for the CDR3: TGTGCCAGCAGCTTGGCAGGGACAGGGGGCCTTCAGCCCCAGCATTTT. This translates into CASSLAGTGGLQPQHF.

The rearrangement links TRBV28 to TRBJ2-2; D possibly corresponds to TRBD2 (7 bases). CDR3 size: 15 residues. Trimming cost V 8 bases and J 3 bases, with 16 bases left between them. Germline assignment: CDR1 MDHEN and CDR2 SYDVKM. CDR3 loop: CASCLGGADTGELFF. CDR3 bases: TGTGCCAGCTGCCTAGGGGGGGCCGACACCGGGGAGCTGTTTTTT.

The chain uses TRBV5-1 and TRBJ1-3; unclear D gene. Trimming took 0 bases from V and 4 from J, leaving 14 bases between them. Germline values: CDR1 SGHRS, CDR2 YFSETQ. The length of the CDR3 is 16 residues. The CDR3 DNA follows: TGCGCCAGCAGCTTGGAAGGGAGTTCGGGAGGAAACACCATATATTTT. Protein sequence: CASSLEGSSGGNTIYF.

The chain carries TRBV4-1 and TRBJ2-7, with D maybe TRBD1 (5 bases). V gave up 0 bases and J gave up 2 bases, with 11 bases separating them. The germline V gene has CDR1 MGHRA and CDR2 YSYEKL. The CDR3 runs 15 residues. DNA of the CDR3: TGCGCCAGCAGCCAAGAAGAGCAGGGCACCTACGAGCAGTACTTC. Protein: CASSQEEQGTYEQYF.

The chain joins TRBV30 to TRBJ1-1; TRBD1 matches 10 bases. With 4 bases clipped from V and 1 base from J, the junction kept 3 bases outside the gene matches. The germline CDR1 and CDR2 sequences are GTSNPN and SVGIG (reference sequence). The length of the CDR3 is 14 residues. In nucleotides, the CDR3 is TGTGCCTGGACCGGACAGGGGGGGAACACTGAAGCTTTCTTT. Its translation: CAWTGQGGNTEAFF. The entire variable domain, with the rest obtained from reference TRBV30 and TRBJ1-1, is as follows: SQTIHQWPATLVQPVGSPLSLECTVEGTSNPNLYWYRQAAGRGLQLLFYSVGIGQISSEVPQNLSASRPQDRQFILSSKKLLLSDSGFYLCAWTGQGGNTEAFFGQGTRLTVV.

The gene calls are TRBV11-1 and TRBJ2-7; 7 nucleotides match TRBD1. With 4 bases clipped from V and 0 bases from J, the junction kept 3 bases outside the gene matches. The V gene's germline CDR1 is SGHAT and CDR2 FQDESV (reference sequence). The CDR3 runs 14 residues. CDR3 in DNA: TGTGCCAGCAGCTCCTGGGACAGCTCCTACGAGCAGTACTTC. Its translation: CASSSWDSSYEQYF. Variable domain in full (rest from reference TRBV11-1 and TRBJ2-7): EAEVAQSPRYKITEKSQAVAFWCDPISGHATLYWYRQILGQGPELLVQFQDESVVDDSQLPKDRFSAERLKGVDSTLKIQPAELGDSAMYLCASSSWDSSYEQYFGPGTRLTVT.